Below, one T cell receptor (beta chain) is given with its context. Original handling: Amplification of reference gene primers was used by the study to estimate nucleated cell counts. The data were produced by immunoSEQ multiplex PCR, yet TCRdb's version contains in-frame clones alone and is incomplete. That table supplies the V and J calls and clone size; D and trimming were determined from the DNA. The repertoire has approximately 150,000 clones, around nine tenths of them found once; the top ten carry 1.5%. This entry is derived from a study of blood T cell repertoires in COVID-19. Looking at the study overall: COVID-19 samples collected from the United States, Italy and Spain covered acute and convalescent phases. PBMCs, B-cell-depleted T cells, or T cells were the source of the cDNA or gDNA that made up the material.

The ends were cut back, 2 bases at V and 1 base at J, with 11 bases in the middle. Germline loops: CDR1 KGHSH, CDR2 LQKENI. The CDR3 has 15 amino acids. The clonotype comes from a woman aged 55-75 years with acute or convalescent COVID-19. V is TRBV18 and J is TRBJ1-1; D not resolved. The sample was peripheral blood. CDR3 in DNA: TGTGCCAGCTCACCAACTTTAACCGGGAACACTGAAGCTTTCTTT. Amino acids: CASSPTLTGNTEAFF.